Listed below are T cell receptor beta chains from one sample, sequenced in a study of T cells after yellow fever vaccination. TCRdb reanalysed the 5' RACE reads using MiXCR and keeps one entry per CDR3 protein. The data show 200,000 to 300,000 distinct CDR3 sequences, approximately 3.8% seen once. Sequencing used PBMCs, obtained 15 days after the yellow fever booster vaccination. These TCRs come from a man aged 18-30 years who received the YFV17D yellow fever vaccine. The CDR3 runs from the conserved cysteine through the conserved F or W. The D gene is left open where the match is weak. Some rows mark clone size as missing; the rest say once, few, many or name a class of expanded clone.

CASSWTGKVYEQYF	TGTGCCAGCAGCTGGACAGGGAAGGTCTACGAGCAGTACTTC	many	TRBD1	TRBV7-6	TRBJ2-7
CASSLGLSTEAFF	TGCGCCAGCAGCTTGGGTCTGTCCACTGAAGCTTTCTTT	many	-	TRBV5-1	TRBJ1-1
CASSPDRSWGEQYF	TGTGCCAGCAGCCCGGACAGGTCCTGGGGCGAGCAGTACTTC	many	TRBD1	TRBV6-2/TRBV6-3	TRBJ2-7
CASSTASGPSSGETQYF	TGTGCCAGCAGCACCGCCTCCGGGCCCAGTTCGGGAGAGACCCAGTACTTC	-	-	TRBV7-9	TRBJ2-5
CSVTGADTEAFF	TGCAGCGTGACAGGGGCCGACACTGAAGCTTTCTTT	many	TRBD1	TRBV29-1	TRBJ1-1
CASSLGLIPKHNEQFF	TGCGCCAGCAGCTTGGGTCTAATCCCGAAACACAATGAGCAGTTCTTC	many	-	TRBV5-1	TRBJ2-1
CSARGSSNQPQHF	TGCAGTGCTAGAGGCAGTAGCAATCAGCCCCAGCATTTT	many	-	TRBV20-1	TRBJ1-5
CASSLLLDYEQYF	TGTGCCAGCAGTTTACTGCTAGACTACGAGCAGTACTTC	many	-	TRBV12-3/TRBV12-4	TRBJ2-7
CATSDPTGRGTGELFF	TGTGCCACCAGTGATCCAACCGGGCGTGGCACCGGGGAGCTGTTTTTT	many	-	TRBV24-1	TRBJ2-2
CSATPQGTYNSPLHF	TGCAGTGCTACTCCACAGGGGACCTATAATTCACCCCTCCACTTT	few	TRBD1	TRBV20-1	TRBJ1-6
CASSFGTSGGTDTQYF	TGCGCCAGCAGCTTCGGGACTAGCGGGGGGACTGATACGCAGTATTTT	many	TRBD2	TRBV5-1	TRBJ2-3
CASSPGTGGRGFYQETQYF	TGTGCCAGCTCACCCGGGACAGGCGGCCGAGGGTTTTACCAAGAGACCCAGTACTTC	many	TRBD1	TRBV18	TRBJ2-5
CASSYPEGTLADTQYF	TGTGCCAGCAGCTACCCCGAGGGGACGTTGGCAGATACGCAGTATTTT	many	-	TRBV5-4	TRBJ2-3
CASSPRTYTEAFF	TGTGCCAGCAGCCCTAGGACCTACACTGAAGCTTTCTTT	many	-	TRBV3-1	TRBJ1-1
CASSFAQGGNTEAFF	TGTGCCAGCAGCTTCGCACAGGGGGGGAACACTGAAGCTTTCTTT	few	TRBD1	TRBV5-4	TRBJ1-1
CASLLAAIYNEQFF	TGTGCCAGCCTCCTAGCGGCGATCTACAATGAGCAGTTCTTC	many	TRBD2	TRBV7-2	TRBJ2-1
CASSQRQGGDTQYF	TGTGCCAGCAGCCAAAGACAGGGAGGGGATACGCAGTATTTT	many	-	TRBV7-2	TRBJ2-3
CASSNALAGSYNEQFF	TGTGCCAGTAGCAACGCACTAGCGGGCTCCTACAATGAGCAGTTCTTC	many	TRBD2	TRBV19	TRBJ2-1
CASRIRGEGYNEQFF	TGTGCCAGCAGGATCAGAGGTGAGGGCTACAATGAGCAGTTCTTC	many	-	TRBV7-8	TRBJ2-1
CASSLWGTQTDTQYF	TGTGCCAGCAGCTTATGGGGGACTCAGACAGATACGCAGTATTTT	many	-	TRBV7-2	TRBJ2-3
CSARLPAGPLNEQFF	TGCAGTGCTAGACTCCCAGCGGGGCCACTAAATGAGCAGTTCTTC	many	TRBD2	TRBV20-1	TRBJ2-1
CASSPQRKVHTGELFF	TGTGCCAGCTCACCACAACGAAAGGTCCACACCGGGGAGCTGTTTTTT	many	-	TRBV18	TRBJ2-2
CASSESKLAVTGELFF	TGCGCCAGCAGTGAGTCGAAACTAGCCGTCACCGGGGAGCTGTTTTTT	many	-	TRBV10-1	TRBJ2-2
CASSRSETNTEAFF	TGTGCCAGCAGTCGGTCAGAGACTAACACTGAAGCTTTCTTT	many	-	TRBV6-2/TRBV6-3	TRBJ1-1
CASSRTGVLTGELFF	TGCGCCAGCAGCCGAACAGGGGTTCTTACCGGGGAGCTGTTTTTT	many	TRBD1	TRBV4-3	TRBJ2-2
CASSLGRSSNSPLHF	TGTGCCAGCAGTCTCGGACGGTCGAGTAATTCACCCCTCCACTTT	many	-	TRBV6-5	TRBJ1-6
CASSKTESGGVLNQPQHF	TGTGCCAGCAGCAAAACAGAAAGTGGGGGGGTCTTAAATCAGCCCCAGCATTTT	many	-	TRBV21-1	TRBJ1-5
CASSLGQGDGKLFF	TGTGCCAGCAGCTTAGGACAGGGGGACGGAAAACTGTTTTTT	many	TRBD1	TRBV13	TRBJ1-4
CATSDVAEETQYF	TGTGCCACCAGTGATGTGGCCGAAGAGACCCAGTACTTC	many	-	TRBV24-1	TRBJ2-5
CASSLEGKAGNTIYF	TGTGCCAGCAGCTTGGAAGGGAAAGCTGGAAACACCATATATTTT	few	-	TRBV5-8	TRBJ1-3
CASRDRTNYGYTF	TGCGCCAGCAGGGACAGGACTAACTATGGCTACACCTTC	many	TRBD1	TRBV5-1	TRBJ1-2
CASSLAWGAGFALHF	TGTGCCAGCAGCTTAGCCTGGGGAGCGGGGTTCGCCCTCCACTTT	many	-	TRBV11-2	TRBJ1-6